This is a list of T cell receptor beta chains from one sample in a study of early T cells in non-severe SARS-CoV-2 infection. A single record per CDR3 protein comes from TCRdb applying MiXCR to the 5' RACE reads. The sample has approximately 110,000 distinct CDR3 sequences; about 15% are singletons. Sequencing was carried out using whole blood. The origin of the receptors is an adult who was a healthcare worker with PCR-confirmed SARS-CoV-2 infection or an uninfected control (not recorded which). CDR3s include the opening cysteine and the closing phenylalanine or tryptophan. The D gene is left open where the match is weak. Size is omitted from some rows. Given values are once, few, many or a class for expanded clones.

TRBJ2-1,TRBV2,NA,NA,TGTGCCAGCAGTGTAGGAGGGAGGACCTACAATGAGCAGTTCTTC,CASSVGGRTYNEQFF
TRBJ1-1,TRBV29-1,NA,NA,TGCAGCGTTGACGGTCCCCAGAACACTGAAGCTTTCTTT,CSVDGPQNTEAFF
TRBJ1-1,TRBV12-3/TRBV12-4,few,NA,TGTGCCAGCAGAGATCCGGAGACTGAAGCTTTCTTT,CASRDPETEAFF
TRBJ2-1,TRBV11-2,many,TRBD2,TGTGCCAGCAGCTTGACTAGCGGGGCCATTGAGCAGTTCTTC,CASSLTSGAIEQFF
TRBJ1-2,TRBV4-1,few,NA,TGCGCCAGCAGCCAAGACAGACTGGGGGGGGACTATGGCTACACCTTC,CASSQDRLGGDYGYTF
TRBJ1-1,TRBV14,few,NA,TGTGCCAGCAGCCAACTAGGTGCGAACACTGAAGCTTTCTTT,CASSQLGANTEAFF
TRBJ2-5,TRBV7-3,NA,NA,TGTGCCAGCGCCGCCGGGACTGCGGAGACCCAGTACTTC,CASAAGTAETQYF
TRBJ1-2,TRBV15,many,NA,TGTGCCACCAGCAGAGCAAACTATGGCTACACCTTC,CATSRANYGYTF
TRBJ1-4,TRBV4-1,few,TRBD1,TGCGCCAGCAGCCAAGATAAAGGACAGGGAAATGAAAAACTGTTTTTT,CASSQDKGQGNEKLFF
TRBJ1-5,TRBV12-3/TRBV12-4,many,NA,TGTGCCAGCACTTTACTTGGCAATATCAATCAGCCCCAGCATTTT,CASTLLGNINQPQHF
TRBJ1-2,TRBV7-9,NA,NA,TGTGCCAGCAGCTTAGGAAACTATGGCTACACCTTC,CASSLGNYGYTF
TRBJ1-6,TRBV4-1,NA,NA,TGCGCCAGCAGCCCCAAGGCCCCCATCAGTTCACCCCTCCACTTT,CASSPKAPISSPLHF
TRBJ1-1,TRBV15,few,TRBD1,TGTGCCACCAGCAGGAGGGGGCGTGAAGCTTTCTTT,CATSRRGREAFF
TRBJ1-1,TRBV18,few,NA,TGTGCCAGCTCTTCCGAGAGGGCTGAAGCTTTCTTT,CASSSERAEAFF
TRBJ1-2,TRBV6-1,NA,TRBD1,TGTGCCAGCAGGGCAGGGGGTAACTATGGCTACACCTTC,CASRAGGNYGYTF
TRBJ1-4,TRBV2,many,TRBD1,TGTGCCAGCTCGACGGACAGGGCGACCTTTAATGAAAAACTGTTTTTT,CASSTDRATFNEKLFF
TRBJ1-4,TRBV20-1,few,TRBD1,TGCAGTGCTGGGGGGACAGGGGATGAAAAACTGTTTTTT,CSAGGTGDEKLFF
TRBJ2-1,TRBV12-3/TRBV12-4,few,TRBD2,TGTGCCAGCAGTGGGAGGGTTATTACGAATGAGCAGTTCTTC,CASSGRVITNEQFF
TRBJ1-1,TRBV3-1,NA,TRBD1,TGTGCCAGCAGCCAGACTAACAGGGGAACTGAAGCTTTCTTT,CASSQTNRGTEAFF
TRBJ1-1,TRBV5-1,NA,NA,TGCGCCAGCAGGTGGGACGGGGGCACTGAAGCTTTCTTT,CASRWDGGTEAFF
TRBJ2-3,TRBV14,NA,NA,TGTGCCAGCAGCCAAGGGGACAGCACAGATACGCAGTATTTT,CASSQGDSTDTQYF
TRBJ2-1,TRBV11-2,few,TRBD2,TGTGCCAGCAGCTTGCCTAGCGGATACAATGAGCAGTTCTTC,CASSLPSGYNEQFF
TRBJ2-2,TRBV4-1,NA,TRBD2,TGCGCCAGCACCCGGGGACTAGCGGGGAACACCGGGGAGCTGTTTTTT,CASTRGLAGNTGELFF
TRBJ1-2,TRBV2,many,NA,TGTGCCAGCAGTGGGTCCGCTAACTATGGCTACACCTTC,CASSGSANYGYTF
TRBJ1-2,TRBV7-8,NA,NA,TGTGCCAGCAGCTTAAGTGACAACTATGGCTACACCTTC,CASSLSDNYGYTF
TRBJ2-5,TRBV6-2/TRBV6-3,NA,TRBD2,TGTGCCAGCAGTTCCCGGGCGGGAGCGCAAGAGACCCAGTACTTC,CASSSRAGAQETQYF
TRBJ2-1,TRBV5-1,few,TRBD1,TGCGCCGGCTCGGCTGGGGGACAGCCCTACAATGAGCAGTTCTTC,CAGSAGGQPYNEQFF
TRBJ2-5,TRBV5-6,few,TRBD2,TGTGCCAGCAGCTTATACGTGGGACTAGCGGAAGAGACCCAGTACTTC,CASSLYVGLAEETQYF
TRBJ2-2,TRBV19,few,NA,TGTGCCAGTAGTATGTCATTCGGGGAGCTGTTTTTT,CASSMSFGELFF
TRBJ2-3,TRBV7-9,few,TRBD2,TGTGCCAGCAGCACCGGGACTAGCGGGGGTACAGATACGCAGTATTTT,CASSTGTSGGTDTQYF
TRBJ2-3,TRBV30,NA,NA,TGTGCCTGGGACTTAAGCACAGATACGCAGTATTTT,CAWDLSTDTQYF
TRBJ1-6,TRBV3-1,NA,NA,TGTGCCAGCAGCCAAGCTCAAGGCCTCTCTAATTCACCCCTCCACTTT,CASSQAQGLSNSPLHF
TRBJ2-1,TRBV2,NA,TRBD2,TGTGCCAGCAGTACCGCTAGCGGGGGGGCGGATGAGCAGTTCTTC,CASSTASGGADEQFF
TRBJ2-3,TRBV5-4,few,TRBD1,TGTGCCAGCAGCCAAGGGGGCCCGATGTCTGATACGCAGTATTTT,CASSQGGPMSDTQYF
TRBJ2-7,TRBV15,NA,NA,TGTGCCACCAGCAGAGTAGGGGGTCCCTACGAGCAGTACTTC,CATSRVGGPYEQYF
TRBJ2-2,TRBV9,few,NA,TGTGCCAGCACCCAAGGGCAGGGACTTACCGGGGAGCTGTTTTTT,CASTQGQGLTGELFF
TRBJ2-2,TRBV5-1,NA,NA,TGCGCCAGCAGCTTGGGAGGGCCTTGGAACACCGGGGAGCTGTTTTTT,CASSLGGPWNTGELFF
TRBJ2-1,TRBV27,few,TRBD2,TGTGCCAGCAGTTTCGCTAGCGGGGGGGTGAATGAGCAGTTCTTC,CASSFASGGVNEQFF
TRBJ1-2,TRBV7-9,NA,TRBD1,TGTGCCAGCAGCCAAATACAGGGGGGCATCTATGGCTACACCTTC,CASSQIQGGIYGYTF
TRBJ1-1,TRBV12-3/TRBV12-4,few,TRBD1,TGTGCCAGCTGGGGGACAGACATGAACACTGAAGCTTTCTTT,CASWGTDMNTEAFF
TRBJ2-5,TRBV18,few,NA,TGTGCCAGCTCACCACAAGAGAAGACCCAGTACTTC,CASSPQEKTQYF
TRBJ2-7,TRBV2,NA,TRBD1,TGTGCCAGCGTCCGGGACAGGGGTCTCTACGAGCAGTACTTC,CASVRDRGLYEQYF
TRBJ2-7,TRBV6-2/TRBV6-3,NA,NA,TGTGCCAGCAGTTATCCATTGCCGACAGAATCCTCCTACGAAGAGCAGTACTTC,CASSYPLPTESSYEEQYF
TRBJ2-3,TRBV24-1,few,NA,TGTGCCACCAGTGATAGAGGGGATAAAGATACGCAGTATTTT,CATSDRGDKDTQYF
TRBJ1-6,TRBV15,many,NA,TGTGCCACCAGCAGAGTGAACAGCCGCTCACCCCTCCACTTT,CATSRVNSRSPLHF
TRBJ2-3,TRBV5-1,NA,NA,TGCGCCAGCAGCTTGGGGGCGGCGACTAGCACAGATACGCAGTATTTT,CASSLGAATSTDTQYF
TRBJ2-3,TRBV27,large,NA,TGTGCCAGCACGCCTTATGCAGGGAGGATAGATACGCAGTATTTT,CASTPYAGRIDTQYF
TRBJ2-5,TRBV11-3,NA,NA,TGTGCCAGCAGCTTGGGAGAGACAGAGACCCAGTACTTC,CASSLGETETQYF
TRBJ1-2,TRBV6-6,NA,TRBD1,TGTGCCAGCAGGGGACAGGGCCCGTATGGCTACACCTTC,CASRGQGPYGYTF
TRBJ2-5,TRBV4-1,NA,TRBD2,TGCGCCAGCAGCCAAGTTGGACTAGCGGGGATCGAGACCCAGTACTTC,CASSQVGLAGIETQYF
TRBJ2-1,TRBV20-1,many,NA,TGCAGTGCTACTAAACCGGGACGCGCGCACAATGAGCAGTTCTTC,CSATKPGRAHNEQFF
TRBJ1-1,TRBV27,NA,NA,TGTGCCAGCAGTTTATGGCAGGGAGGCGAAGCTTTCTTT,CASSLWQGGEAFF
TRBJ2-1,TRBV18,few,NA,TGTGCCAGCTCCCTCAAGACGGGACGGAATGAGCAGTTCTTC,CASSLKTGRNEQFF
TRBJ1-2,TRBV11-2,once,NA,TGTGCCAGCACCCTTCTAAGGACAGCTAACTATGGCTACACCTTC,CASTLLRTANYGYTF
TRBJ2-7,TRBV30,NA,TRBD1,TGTGCCTGGAGAGGGACAGGCTACGAGCAGTACTTC,CAWRGTGYEQYF